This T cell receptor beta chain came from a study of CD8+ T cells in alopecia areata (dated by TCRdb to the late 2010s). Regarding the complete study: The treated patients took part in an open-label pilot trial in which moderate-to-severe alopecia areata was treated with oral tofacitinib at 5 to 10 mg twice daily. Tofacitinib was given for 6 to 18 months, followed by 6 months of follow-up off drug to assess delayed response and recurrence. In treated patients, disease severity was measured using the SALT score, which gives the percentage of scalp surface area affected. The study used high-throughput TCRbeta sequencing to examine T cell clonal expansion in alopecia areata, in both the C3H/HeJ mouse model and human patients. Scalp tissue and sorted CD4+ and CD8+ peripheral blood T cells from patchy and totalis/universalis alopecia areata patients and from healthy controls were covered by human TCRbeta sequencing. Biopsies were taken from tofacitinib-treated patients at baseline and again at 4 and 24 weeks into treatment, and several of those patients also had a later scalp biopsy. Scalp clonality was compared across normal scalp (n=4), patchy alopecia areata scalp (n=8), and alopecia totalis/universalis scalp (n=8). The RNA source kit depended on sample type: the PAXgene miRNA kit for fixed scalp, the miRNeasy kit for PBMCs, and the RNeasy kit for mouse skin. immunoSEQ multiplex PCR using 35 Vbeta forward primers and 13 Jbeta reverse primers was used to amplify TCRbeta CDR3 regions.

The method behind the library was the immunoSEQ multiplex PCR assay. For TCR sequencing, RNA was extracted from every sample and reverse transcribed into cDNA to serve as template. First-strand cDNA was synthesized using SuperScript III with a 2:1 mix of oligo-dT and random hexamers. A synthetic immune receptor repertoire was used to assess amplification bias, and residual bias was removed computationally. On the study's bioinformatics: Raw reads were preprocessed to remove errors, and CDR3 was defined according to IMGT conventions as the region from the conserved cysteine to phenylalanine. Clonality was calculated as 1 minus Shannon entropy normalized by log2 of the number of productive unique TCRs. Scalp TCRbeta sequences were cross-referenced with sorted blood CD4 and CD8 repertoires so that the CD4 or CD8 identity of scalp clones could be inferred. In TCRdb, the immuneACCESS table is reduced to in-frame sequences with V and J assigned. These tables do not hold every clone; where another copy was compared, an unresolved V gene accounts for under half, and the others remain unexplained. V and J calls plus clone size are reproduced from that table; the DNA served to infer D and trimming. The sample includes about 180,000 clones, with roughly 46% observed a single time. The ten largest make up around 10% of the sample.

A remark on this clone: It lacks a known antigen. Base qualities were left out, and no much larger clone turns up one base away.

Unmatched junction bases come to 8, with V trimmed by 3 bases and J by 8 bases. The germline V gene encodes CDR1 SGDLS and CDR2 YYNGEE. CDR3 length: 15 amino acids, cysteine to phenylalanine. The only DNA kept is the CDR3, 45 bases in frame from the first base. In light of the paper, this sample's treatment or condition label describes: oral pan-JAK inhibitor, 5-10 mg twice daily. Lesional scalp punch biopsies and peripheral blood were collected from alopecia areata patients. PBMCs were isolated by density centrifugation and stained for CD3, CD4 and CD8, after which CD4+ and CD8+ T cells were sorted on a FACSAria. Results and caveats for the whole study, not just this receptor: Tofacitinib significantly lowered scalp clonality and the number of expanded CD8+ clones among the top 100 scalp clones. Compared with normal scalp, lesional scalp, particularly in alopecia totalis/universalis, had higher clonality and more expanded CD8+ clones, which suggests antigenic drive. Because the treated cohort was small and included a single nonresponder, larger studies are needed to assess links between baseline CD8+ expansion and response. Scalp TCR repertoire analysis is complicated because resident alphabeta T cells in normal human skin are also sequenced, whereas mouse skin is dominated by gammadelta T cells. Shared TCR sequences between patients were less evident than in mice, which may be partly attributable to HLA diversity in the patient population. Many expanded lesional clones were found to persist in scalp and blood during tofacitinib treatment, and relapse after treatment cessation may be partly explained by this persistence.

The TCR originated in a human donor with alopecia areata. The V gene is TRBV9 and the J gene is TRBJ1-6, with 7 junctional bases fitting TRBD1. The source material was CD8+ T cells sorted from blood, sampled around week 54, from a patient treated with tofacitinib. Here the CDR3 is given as CASSGLGDSYSPLHF. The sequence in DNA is TGTGCCAGCAGCGGCCTCGGGGACAGCTATTCACCCCTCCACTTT.